This TCR beta chain was obtained from a study of blood T cell repertoires in COVID-19. Study-level information: T cells, B-cell-depleted T cells, or PBMCs provided the cDNA or gDNA that served as material.

While infection was still active, Seattle patients were enrolled and then followed longitudinally. Original processing methods: Amplified reference gene primers provided the basis for estimating nucleated cell counts. The assay was immunoSEQ multiplex PCR, and TCRdb's table has in-frame clones only and misses some. That table gives V, J and clone size, and the DNA gave D and trimming. This table holds about 270,000 clones, approximately 88% found once. Per germline, CDR1 LNHDA and CDR2 SQIVND (reference sequence). This CDR3 comprises 16 residues. The count of this clone is one. At one of its ends the junction is not consistent with the germline gene, which may arise from a read error.

The source is a human donor with COVID-19, enrolled during active disease. The donor label of this sample is uncertain. The V and J genes are TRBV19 and TRBJ1-2; 8 bases are shared with TRBD1. What was sequenced was peripheral blood. CDR3 sequence reads: CASSTRHGQGNDGYTF. DNA of the CDR3: TGTGCCAGTAGTACCCGACACGGACAGGGTAACGATGGCTACACCTTC. Supplemented by reference TRBV19 and TRBJ1-2, the full variable domain reads DGGITQSPKYLFRKEGQNVTLSCEQNLNHDAMYWYRQDPGQGLRLIYYSQIVNDFQKGDIAEGYSVSREKKESFPLTVTSAQKNPTAFYLCASSTRHGQGNDGYTFGSGTRLTVV.